The 20 T cell receptor beta chains reported below all come from one sample, sequenced in a study of cytomegalovirus exposure and HLA in healthy donors. Produced via immunoSEQ multiplex PCR; TCRdb's table is partial and in-frame only. The table has 65,000 or so clones, around 96% seen once; the top ten hold nearly 4.5%. The sample comprised PBMCs. These receptors were taken from a man younger than 30 in good health and CMV-seropositive.

The gene calls are TRBV7-3 and TRBJ2-3, with D perhaps TRBD2 (5 bases). Germline V gene data show CDR1 as SGHTA and CDR2 as FQGTGA. This CDR3 spans 16 amino acids. The ends were cut back, 2 bases at V and 4 bases at J, with 16 bases in the middle. The CDR3 spells CASSLSGGSGADTQYF. The CDR3 DNA sequence: TGTGCCAGCAGCTTATCTGGCGGGTCTGGGGCAGATACGCAGTATTTT. Using reference TRBV7-3 and TRBJ2-3 for the parts outside the CDR3, the full variable domain is GAGVSQTPSNKVTEKGKYVELRCDPISGHTALYWYRQSLGQGPEFLIYFQGTGAADDSGLPNDRFFAVRPEGSVSTLKIQRTERGDSAVYLCASSLSGGSGADTQYFGPGTRLTVL.

The chain carries TRBV4-1 and TRBJ1-1, with D unresolved. Germline V gives CDR1 MGHRA, CDR2 YSYEKL. The length of the CDR3 is 15 residues. The V end was cut by 0 bases, the J end by 5 bases, with 13 bases between. The CDR3 loop is CASSQELQRVTEAFF. The CDR3 DNA is TGCGCCAGCAGCCAAGAATTACAGAGAGTAACTGAAGCTTTCTTT.

This chain connects TRBV27 to TRBJ1-2; the D is unclear. CDR1 is MNHEY and CDR2 is SMNVEV in the germline V gene (reference sequence). CDR3 length equals 12 residues. Trimming removed 5 bases from V and 4 bases from J, with 8 bases in between. CDR3 sequence (DNA): TGTGCCAGCAGTACCGCGGGCTATGGCTACACCTTC. Translated: CASSTAGYGYTF.

This sequence joins TRBV5-4 and TRBJ2-7; TRBD1 matches 9 bases. Germline trimming cut 3 bases from V and 2 bases from J; bases unmatched to any gene: 6. CDR3 size: 15 residues. Germline-derived CDR1 and CDR2 are SGHNT and YYREEE (reference sequence). In DNA form, the CDR3 reads TGTGCCAGCAGCTCTCCGGGACAGGGCACCTACGAGCAGTACTTC. Its translation: CASSSPGQGTYEQYF.

The chain has TRBV11-2 and TRBJ2-3, with TRBD1 as a possible D gene (6 bases). The CDR3 totals 14 residues. Germline V gene lookup returns CDR1 SGHAT and CDR2 FQNNGV. V was pared by 5 bases and J by 1 base, with 10 bases between. In DNA, the CDR3 is TGTGCCAGCAGCCATAGGACAGGCACAGATACGCAGTATTTT. This codes for CASSHRTGTDTQYF.

V is TRBV29-1 and J is TRBJ2-7, with TRBD1 matching 7 bases. The V and J ends lost 1 base and 0 bases, in that order; junction bases with no gene match: 6. The CDR3 sequence is 15 residues long. CDR1 SQVTM and CDR2 ANQGSEA come from the germline V gene. CDR3 sequence: CSVEVTGTSSYEQYF. The CDR3 bases are TGCAGCGTTGAAGTGACAGGGACGAGCTCCTACGAGCAGTACTTC.

CDR3 region: CASSSEPGQNQPQHF. CDR3 DNA: TGTGCCAGCAGCTCAGAACCGGGACAGAATCAGCCCCAGCATTTT. The rearrangement joins TRBV5-5 to TRBJ1-5, with 7 bases matching TRBD1. Germline loops: CDR1 SGHKS, CDR2 YYEKEE (reference sequence). The V segment lost 3 bases and the J segment 4 bases; nucleotides outside the gene matches: 7. The CDR3 spans 15 residues.

In DNA form, the CDR3 reads TGTGCCAGCAGCTTGGGCGGGGGGAATTACAATGAGCAGTTCTTC. This sequence encodes CASSLGGGNYNEQFF. This chain connects TRBV5-4 to TRBJ2-1; 8 nucleotides match TRBD2. Trimming at V came to 0 bases and at J to 4 bases, leaving 3 bases not matched to a gene. CDR1 is SGHNT and CDR2 is YYREEE in the germline V gene (reference sequence). The CDR3 is made up of 15 amino acids.

CDR3 loop: CASSKTPTRTNQPQHF. For the CDR3, the DNA is TGTGCCAGTAGTAAAACCCCGACAAGAACCAATCAGCCCCAGCATTTT. The chain combines TRBV19 with TRBJ1-5; D gene ambiguous. Germline loops: CDR1 LNHDA, CDR2 SQIVND (reference sequence). V was clipped by 4 bases and J by 3 bases, with 16 bases between them. CDR3 length equals 16 residues.

The chain is built from TRBV4-2 and TRBJ2-5, with 7 bases that match TRBD2. In germline, CDR1 is LGHNA, CDR2 YNFKEQ. V lost 0 bases to trimming and J lost 2 bases; unmatched junction nucleotides: 0. The CDR3 spans 14 residues. DNA of the CDR3: TGTGCCAGCAGCCAAGAACTAGCGCAAGAGACCCAGTACTTC. Protein sequence: CASSQELAQETQYF.

The J gene is TRBJ2-2, the V gene TRBV5-4; TRBD1 matches 7 bases. Germline trimming cut 4 bases from V and 5 bases from J; bases unmatched to any gene: 5. This CDR3 has 14 residues. Germline lookup yields CDR1 SGHNT and CDR2 YYREEE (reference sequence). CDR3 nucleotides: TGTGCCAGCAGCCCTATGACAGGGACCGGGGAGCTGTTTTTT. Residues: CASSPMTGTGELFF.

The J gene is TRBJ1-2, the V gene TRBV6-1, with D possibly being TRBD1 (6 bases). The CDR3 has 14 residues. V was cut by 2 bases and J by 7 bases, with 14 bases left in between. CDR1 MNHNS and CDR2 SASEGT come from the germline V gene. The CDR3 loop is CASSEIPGVGGYTF. The CDR3 bases are TGTGCCAGCAGTGAAATTCCAGGGGTAGGTGGCTACACCTTC.

V gene TRBV11-3 combines with J gene TRBJ2-7, with 7 bases identical to TRBD2. CDR3 length equals 13 residues. Trimming removed 8 bases from V and 0 bases from J; junction bases left unmatched: 4. Germline V gives CDR1 SGHNT, CDR2 YENEEA. The CDR3, as DNA: TGTGCCAGCGGGGAGGGTACCTCCTACGAGCAGTACTTC. This codes for CASGEGTSYEQYF. The full variable domain, rest sourced from reference TRBV11-3 and TRBJ2-7, is EAGVVQSPRYKIIEKKQPVAFWCNPISGHNTLYWYLQNLGQGPELLIRYENEEAVDDSQLPKDRFSAERLKGVDSTLKIQPAELGDSAVYLCASGEGTSYEQYFGPGTRLTVT.

V and J are TRBV30 and TRBJ2-1, with D unresolved. The CDR3 length is 10 residues. V lost 5 bases to trimming and J lost 7 bases, with 6 bases between them. Germline V lookup: CDR1 GTSNPN, CDR2 SVGIG (reference sequence). The CDR3 DNA reads TGTGCCTGGGCCGAGAATGAGCAGTTCTTC. It translates to CAWAENEQFF. Together with reference TRBV30 and TRBJ2-1, the CDR3 gives the full variable domain: SQTIHQWPATLVQPVGSPLSLECTVEGTSNPNLYWYRQAAGRGLQLLFYSVGIGQISSEVPQNLSASRPQDRQFILSSKKLLLSDSGFYLCAWAENEQFFGPGTRLTVL.

The rearrangement joins TRBV11-2 to TRBJ1-6, with 8 bases fitting TRBD1. The CDR3 loop spans 16 amino acids. V trimming: 5 bases; J trimming: 4 bases; junction bases outside the gene matches: 7. Germline CDR1 and CDR2: SGHAT and FQNNGV. As DNA, the CDR3 is TGTGCCAGCAGCGCCACTTGGACAGGGTATAATTCACCCCTCCACTTT. Its protein is CASSATWTGYNSPLHF.

The CDR3 here is CASSVVHGEGYTEAFF. The CDR3 DNA is TGTGCCAGCAGCGTAGTCCACGGTGAGGGCTACACTGAAGCTTTCTTT. The chain uses TRBV9 and TRBJ1-1; no definite D call. V was clipped by 0 bases and J by 3 bases, with 15 bases between them. The CDR3 totals 16 residues. The germline V gene has CDR1 SGDLS and CDR2 YYNGEE.

The rearrangement joins TRBV7-2 to TRBJ1-5; 11 bases map to TRBD1. CDR3 length equals 15 residues. The germline gives CDR1 SGHTA, CDR2 FQGNSA. After removal of 5 bases from V and 4 bases from J, the junction contained 4 bases not matched to a gene. The CDR3 is CASSLGQGANQPQHF. CDR3 DNA sequence: TGTGCCAGCAGCCTCGGACAGGGGGCTAATCAGCCCCAGCATTTT.

The rearrangement uses TRBV7-6 and TRBJ1-2; 8 nucleotides agree with TRBD1. This CDR3 spans 17 amino acids. After removal of 5 bases from V and 5 bases from J, the junction contained 16 bases not matched to a gene. CDR1 is SGHVS and CDR2 is FNYEAQ in the germline V gene. The DNA for the CDR3 is TGTGCCAGCAGCCCTACCGTGGGCAGGGGGCAGGCATATGGCTACACCTTC. Amino acids: CASSPTVGRGQAYGYTF.

The V call is TRBV29-1, the J call TRBJ1-2; 8 bases agree with TRBD1. After removal of 6 bases from V and 2 bases from J, the junction contained 5 bases not matched to a gene. The CDR3 extends over 13 amino acids. CDR1 and CDR2 from the germline V gene are SQVTM and ANQGSEA. CDR3 DNA sequence: TGCAGCGTGAGGACAGGGCTCAACTATGGCTACACCTTC. It codes for CSVRTGLNYGYTF.

The chain carries TRBV30 and TRBJ2-7; 9 positions match TRBD2. The CDR3 spans 14 residues. V trimming: 0 bases; J trimming: 3 bases; junction bases outside the gene matches: 3. Germline V gives CDR1 GTSNPN, CDR2 SVGIG (reference sequence). CDR3 region: CAWSVIAGDYEQYF. The CDR3 coding sequence is TGTGCCTGGAGTGTAATAGCGGGAGACTACGAGCAGTACTTC.